This TCR beta chain was found in a study of T-cell reconstitution after alpha-beta-depleted transplantation in children. This clonotype was recorded many times. CDR1 is MNHEY, CDR2 SVGAGI, per germline. Unmatched junction bases numbered 4, after V lost 0 bases and J lost 2 bases. The CDR3 is made up of 15 amino acids. Using unique molecular identifiers, the investigators prepared the TCRbeta library. From the PCR reads, TCRdb called clonotypes with MiXCR, one entry per CDR3 protein. The sample carries around 380,000 distinct CDR3 sequences, about a tenth recorded once. This TCR was recovered from a human donor who donated a stem cell graft to a child with acute myeloid leukemia. This chain links TRBV6-5 with TRBJ2-7, with 7 bases aligning to TRBD2. The source material was PBMCs from the stem cell graft donor, sampled from the stem cell graft. CDR3 nucleotide sequence: TGTGCCAGCAGTTACTCAGCTAGCGGTCCCTACGAGCAGTACGTC. Its translation is CASSYSASGPYEQYV.